These 12 T cell receptor beta chains were sequenced from one sample in a study of post-analysis software for immune sequencing data. The TCR beta cDNA libraries carried unique molecular identifiers. Each CDR3 protein gets one entry after TCRdb re-called the PCR reads with MiXCR. The data show hundreds of thousands of distinct CDR3 sequences, with approximately 59% seen just once and about 11% held by the top ten. Study conclusions and caveats: Controls showed lower frequencies than patients for 4 or 5 TRBV segments, and TRBV5-6, TRBV5-1 and TRBV20-1 were among these.

The antigens these receptors bind are not known. The source material was blood. Receptor source: a girl under 10 years old with multiple sclerosis.

The rearrangement links TRBV7-2 to TRBJ1-2; 12 bases line up with TRBD1. The germline V gene has CDR1 SGHTA and CDR2 FQGNSA. The trim removed 5 bases at V and 10 bases at J, leaving 8 bases unmatched. The CDR3 is made up of 14 amino acids. CDR3 DNA: TGTGCCAGCAGCCCGCGGGGACAGGGGGCGGACTACACCTTC. Its protein is CASSPRGQGADYTF.

This clonotype has a single count. The chain couples TRBV15 to TRBJ1-5; no clear D. Trimming shortened V by 5 bases and J by 3 bases, and 8 bases separated the two germline ends. Germline-derived CDR1 and CDR2 are LNHNV and YYDKDF (reference sequence). CDR3 length: 13 residues. CDR3 coding DNA: TGTGCCACCAGCGGCGGATTCAATCAGCCCCAGCATTTT. It specifies CATSGGFNQPQHF.

The V call is TRBV29-1, the J call TRBJ2-3, with 7 bases identical to TRBD2. J lost 8 bases, V lost 5 bases, and 13 bases had no gene match. Per germline, CDR1 SQVTM and CDR2 ANQGSEA. The length of the CDR3 is 14 residues. The CDR3 region has the DNA TGCAGCGTTCGTTCTAGCGGAGAGGGGAGTACGCAGTATTTT. This sequence encodes CSVRSSGEGSTQYF.

Only a few counts were recorded for this clonotype. This rearrangement joins TRBV20-1 to TRBJ2-7, with TRBD2 as a possible D gene (5 bases). This CDR3 has 14 residues. V lost 6 bases and J 6 bases, leaving 21 bases between the germline ends. Germline values: CDR1 DFQATT, CDR2 SNEGSKA (reference sequence). CDR3 in amino acids: CSASWGDLSREQYF. DNA for the CDR3: TGCAGTGCGTCTTGGGGAGACTTGAGCCGCGAGCAGTACTTC.

The chain recombines TRBV20-1 with TRBJ2-5; 8 nucleotides align to TRBD2. The V segment lost 0 bases and the J segment 1 base; nucleotides outside the gene matches: 7. Germline loops: CDR1 DFQATT, CDR2 SNEGSKA (reference sequence). The CDR3 runs 16 residues. The CDR3 sequence is CSARDLGRGAQETQYF. As DNA, the CDR3 is TGCAGTGCTAGAGATTTAGGGCGGGGGGCCCAAGAGACCCAGTACTTC.

The chain joins TRBV18 to TRBJ1-2, with 7 bases identical to TRBD1. V lost 2 bases, J lost 2 bases, and 5 bases stayed unmatched. This CDR3 comprises 15 residues. Per the germline V gene, CDR1 is KGHSH and CDR2 is LQKENI. In DNA, the CDR3 is TGTGCCAGCTCACCATTGGGACAGCCCAACTATGGCTACACCTTC. This sequence encodes CASSPLGQPNYGYTF.

This rearrangement joins TRBV5-1 to TRBJ2-7, with D tentatively TRBD2 (5 bases). The DNA end lines up better with TRBJ2-4; the J call may be wrong. The CDR3 length is 15 residues. Per germline, CDR1 SGHRS and CDR2 YFSETQ. DNA of the CDR3: TGCGCCAGCAGCTTGGATAGCGAAATGGTAAACATTCAGTACTTC. It specifies CASSLDSEMVNIQYF.

This chain connects TRBV5-1 to TRBJ2-5, with TRBD1 identical over 8 bases. CDR3 size: 15 residues. Germline-derived CDR1 and CDR2 are SGHRS and YFSETQ. J was trimmed by 2 bases and V by 2 bases; bases with no gene match: 5. The CDR3 sequence: CASSFGQGQQETQYF. CDR3 bases: TGCGCCAGCAGCTTCGGACAGGGACAACAAGAGACCCAGTACTTC.

This chain uses TRBV14 with TRBJ2-3; unclear D gene. Germline V gene lookup returns CDR1 SGHDN and CDR2 FVKESK. Trimming shortened V by 3 bases and J by 4 bases, and 17 bases separated the two germline ends. The CDR3 totals 16 residues. The CDR3 loop reads CASSHINSRNPDTQYF. As DNA, the CDR3 is TGTGCCAGCAGCCATATTAACAGTCGAAACCCAGATACGCAGTATTTT.

This clonotype has a handful of counts. V and J are TRBV4-2 and TRBJ2-7, with TRBD2 identical over 16 bases. The J segment lost 3 bases and the V segment lost 1 base, leaving 12 bases of the junction unmatched. This CDR3 has 20 residues. Germline lookup yields CDR1 LGHNA and CDR2 YNFKEQ. The CDR3 loop is CASSQGTGTSGRESRYEQYF. CDR3 DNA: TGTGCCAGCAGCCAAGGCACCGGGACTAGCGGGAGGGAGTCGCGCTACGAGCAGTACTTC.

A single count supports this clonotype. One end of the junction is discordant with germline, which a read error may explain. The chain employs TRBV20-1 and TRBJ1-2, with 7 bases matching TRBD1. The CDR3 consists of 17 residues. From germline, CDR1 is DFQATT and CDR2 SNEGSKA (reference sequence). CDR3 loop: CSARPPGQEAFNYGCTF. In DNA, the CDR3 is TGCAGTGCTAGACCGCCCGGACAGGAAGCTTTTAACTATGGCTGCACCTTC.

V and J are TRBV20-1 and TRBJ2-1, with D tentatively TRBD2 (5 bases). The CDR3 is 13 amino acids. Germline V lookup: CDR1 DFQATT, CDR2 SNEGSKA (reference sequence). V dropped 3 bases and J dropped 7 bases, with 13 bases sitting between them. CDR3 protein: CSASRGTQNEQFF. As DNA, the CDR3 is TGCAGTGCTAGTCGGGGAACCCAAAATGAGCAGTTCTTC.